Following are 11 T cell receptor beta chains from one sample sequenced in a study of T cells in Graves' hyperthyroidism and ophthalmopathy. TCR beta CDR3 region amplification was performed from RNA transcripts. When the TCR CDR3 underwent first-round RT-PCR, the HTBI primer set was used. TCRdb independently ran MiXCR on the multiplex PCR reads; one entry per CDR3 protein. The data hold 80,000 to 100,000 distinct CDR3 sequences, with roughly 40% observed a single time. The sequenced material came from peripheral blood or thyroid tissue (not recorded which). The origin of the receptors is a woman aged 30 to 39 with Graves' hyperthyroidism.

This clonotype was picked up a small number of times. CDR3 DNA sequence: TGCAGTGCTAGCCGCAGCTATGGCTACACCTTC. Its protein is CSASRSYGYTF. This chain joins TRBV20-1 and TRBJ1-2; D is unresolved. This CDR3 spans 11 amino acids. V lost 3 bases, J lost 4 bases, and 6 bases lay in between. Germline-derived CDR1 and CDR2 are DFQATT and SNEGSKA (reference sequence).

The chain carries TRBV28 and TRBJ2-7; D call uncertain. Trimming stripped 7 bases from V and 7 bases from J, with 14 bases between. The CDR3 has 12 residues. Germline CDR1 reads MDHEN; CDR2 reads SYDVKM. CDR3 sequence: CASTESLSEQYF. CDR3 bases: TGTGCCAGCACCGAATCTCTGTCAGAGCAGTACTTC.

Remarks on this clonotype: Sequence at one end of the junction differs from germline and may be a read error. V is TRBV7-9 and J is TRBJ2-2; 7 nucleotides agree with TRBD1. The CDR3 is 14 residues long. Germline CDR1 reads SEHNR; CDR2 reads FQNEAQ (reference sequence). The CDR3 DNA reads as TGTGCCAGCAGCCCCAGGGAGAACACAGGGGAGCTGTTTTTC. Its translation: CASSPRENTGELFF.

This clonotype appeared many times. The genes are TRBV10-1 and TRBJ2-7; 8 bases line up with TRBD1. The V and J ends lost 6 bases and 6 bases, in that order; junction bases with no gene match: 4. Germline CDR1 reads WNHNN; CDR2 reads SYGVQD (reference sequence). The CDR3 has 12 amino acids. CDR3 sequence reads: CASSGQGGEQYF. As DNA, the CDR3 is TGCGCCAGCAGCGGACAGGGTGGCGAGCAGTACTTC.

V usage is TRBV24-1 and J usage is TRBJ2-7; 10 positions agree with TRBD1. The CDR3 sequence is 14 residues long. V lost 9 bases to trimming and J lost 4 bases; unmatched junction nucleotides: 8. Germline-derived CDR1 and CDR2 are KGHDR and SFDVKD. The CDR3 nucleotides are TGTGCCACCCGAGGGACAGGGGTAAAATACGAGCAGTACTTC. This encodes CATRGTGVKYEQYF.

In this sample, this clonotype turned up once. This chain connects TRBV15 to TRBJ1-4; a possible D gene is TRBD1 (5 bases). CDR1 is LNHNV and CDR2 is YYDKDF in the germline V gene (reference sequence). This CDR3 has 16 residues. The ends were cut back, 3 bases at V and 4 bases at J, with 15 bases in the middle. CDR3 coding DNA: TGTGCCACCAGCAGCTTGGGACTGATTAATAATGAAAAACTGTTTTTT. Residues: CATSSLGLINNEKLFF. Filled out from reference TRBV15 and TRBJ1-4, the complete variable domain reads DAMVIQNPRYQVTQFGKPVTLSCSQTLNHNVMYWYQQKSSQAPKLLFHYYDKDFNNEADTPDNFQSRRPNTSFCFLDIRSPGLGDTAMYLCATSSLGLINNEKLFFGSGTQLSVL.

This clonotype was observed a few times. The rearrangement joins TRBV25-1 to TRBJ1-2, with D hard to call. V lost 5 bases to trimming and J lost 7 bases, with 14 bases between them. The germline gives CDR1 MGHDK, CDR2 SYGVNS. CDR3 length: 13 residues. The CDR3, as DNA: TGTGCCAGCAGTTTTTCGAGGATGGGTGGCTACACCTTC. Its translation: CASSFSRMGGYTF.

The chain recombines TRBV7-8 with TRBJ2-7, with 9 bases that match TRBD2. Germline CDR1 is SGHVS and CDR2 is FQNEAQ. CDR3 length: 16 amino acids. The V and J ends lost 2 bases and 6 bases, in that order; junction bases with no gene match: 11. The CDR3 region is CASSLRGPSGTREQYF. In DNA, the CDR3 is TGTGCCAGCAGCTTAAGAGGCCCTAGCGGGACACGCGAGCAGTACTTC.

This clonotype was seen only once. This may be a read error: a much more frequent sequence differs by one nucleotide. This chain uses TRBV7-3 with TRBJ2-3; D is perhaps TRBD1 or TRBD2 (6 bases each). Germline V gene data show CDR1 as SGHTA and CDR2 as FQGTGA. The CDR3 sequence is 13 residues long. The CDR3 reads CASSGGHLDMQYF. In DNA, the CDR3 is TGTGCCAGCAGCGGGGGGCACTTAGATATGCAGTATTTT.

This clonotype has just a few counts. One end of the junction varies from germline; a read error may be responsible. This sequence joins TRBV12-3 or TRBV12-4 and TRBJ2-6; D might be TRBD1 or TRBD2, each matching 5 bases. CDR3 size: 14 residues. The CDR3 DNA reads TGTGCCAGCAGCGGGGAGAGGGACGGAAGCACTGAAGCTTTC. This sequence encodes CASSGERDGSTEAF.

This clonotype was recorded many times. This rearrangement joins TRBV12-3 or TRBV12-4 to TRBJ2-7; TRBD1 aligns across 7 bases. CDR3 length equals 14 residues. V shed 3 bases and J 0 bases; nucleotides not matched to a gene: 2. The CDR3 here is CASSLGTVSYEQYF. DNA for the CDR3: TGTGCCAGCAGTTTGGGGACAGTCTCCTACGAGCAGTACTTC.